This T cell receptor (beta chain) was sequenced for a study of blood T cell repertoires in COVID-19. At the level of the study: COVID-19 samples from acute and convalescent phases originated in the United States, Italy and Spain. Nucleic acid was either cDNA or gDNA, and it came from T cells, B-cell-depleted T cells, or PBMCs.

Here immunoSEQ multiplex PCR was the method, and the copy in TCRdb shows in-frame clones only, minus some. Of roughly 130,000 clones in the sample, roughly nine tenths are singletons; the top ten hold about 4%. Germline lookup yields CDR1 SGHDN and CDR2 FVKESK. Trimming removed 0 bases at V and 13 bases at J, with 9 bases between. The CDR3 is made up of 12 amino acids. This chain connects TRBV14 to TRBJ1-4; a weak D match, TRBD1 (5 bases). Sequencing input: peripheral blood. The TCR comes from a man in his forties or fifties with active COVID-19. The CDR3 is CASSQDGRVLFF. The CDR3 coding sequence is TGTGCCAGCAGCCAAGATGGCAGGGTACTGTTTTTT.